The sequence of this T cell receptor (beta chain) was determined in a study of metastatic and nonmetastatic thyroid tumors. In the study overall: Repertoires were compared across blood and tumor or nodule tissue from malignant and benign thyroid patients.

This clone showed up just once. As yet, its antigen is unknown. The CDR3 totals 12 residues. CDR1 is DFQATT and CDR2 is SNEGSKA in the germline V gene (reference sequence). Trimming removed 5 bases at V and 7 bases at J, with 11 bases between. TCRdb re-called clones via MiXCR from the PCR reads. There are about 92,000 clones in the sample; about 15% occur only once, and around 3.3% lies in the top ten. No treatment of any kind had been given to any patient before thyroid surgery. Findings of the study overall: Malignant thyroid tumors reportedly exceeded benign nodules significantly in TCR beta diversity, with the difference appearing in blood and tumor.

Sequencing input: blood. The V gene is TRBV20-1, the J gene TRBJ1-4; D possibly corresponds to TRBD1 (5 bases). The origin of this receptor is a female donor with papillary thyroid cancer or a benign thyroid nodule (not recorded which). Some clones in this sample may be carry-over from other donors' samples. The CDR3 is CSAGGGFEKLFF. In nucleotides, the CDR3 is TGCAGTGCTGGGGGGGGGTTTGAAAAACTGTTTTTT.